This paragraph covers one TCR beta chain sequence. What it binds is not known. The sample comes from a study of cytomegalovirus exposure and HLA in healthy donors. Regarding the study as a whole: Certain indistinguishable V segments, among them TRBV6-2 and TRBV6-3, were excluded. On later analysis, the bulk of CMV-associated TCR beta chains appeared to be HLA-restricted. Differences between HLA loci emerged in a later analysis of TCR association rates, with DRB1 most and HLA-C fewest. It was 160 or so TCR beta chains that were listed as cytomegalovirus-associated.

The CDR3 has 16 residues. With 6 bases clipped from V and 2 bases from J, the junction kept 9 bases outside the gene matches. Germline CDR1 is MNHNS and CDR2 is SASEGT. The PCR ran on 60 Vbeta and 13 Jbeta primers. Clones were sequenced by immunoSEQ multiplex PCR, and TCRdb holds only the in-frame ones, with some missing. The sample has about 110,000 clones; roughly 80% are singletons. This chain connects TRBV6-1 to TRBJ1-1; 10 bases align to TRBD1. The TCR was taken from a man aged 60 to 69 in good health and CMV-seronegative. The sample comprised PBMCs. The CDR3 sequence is CASSEYWDRGNTEAFF. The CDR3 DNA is TGTGCCAGCAGCGAATATTGGGACAGGGGAAACACTGAAGCTTTCTTT.